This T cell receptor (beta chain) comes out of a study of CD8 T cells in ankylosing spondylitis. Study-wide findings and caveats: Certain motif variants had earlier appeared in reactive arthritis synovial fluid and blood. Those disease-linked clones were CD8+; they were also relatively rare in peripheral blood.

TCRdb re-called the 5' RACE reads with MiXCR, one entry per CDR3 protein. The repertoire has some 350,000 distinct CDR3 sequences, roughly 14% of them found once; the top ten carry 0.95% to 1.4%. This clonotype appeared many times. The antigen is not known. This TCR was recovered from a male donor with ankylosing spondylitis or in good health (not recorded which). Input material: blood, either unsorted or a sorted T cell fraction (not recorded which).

In DNA form, the CDR3 reads TGTGCCACCAGTGATCCCGCCGGTGAGACCCAGTACTTC. It encodes CATSDPAGETQYF. The chain uses TRBV24-1 and TRBJ2-5, with unresolved D. Germline loops: CDR1 KGHDR, CDR2 SFDVKD. V shed 3 bases and J shed 5 bases, with 9 bases lying between them. The CDR3 is 13 amino acids.